Listed below are T cell receptor beta chains from one sample, sequenced in a study of naive and memory T cell subsets. TCRdb processed the UMI-ligation and nested PCR reads anew with MiXCR; each CDR3 protein has one entry. The data contain 95,000 to 150,000 distinct CDR3 sequences, around 35% of them seen just once; the ten biggest clones take up around 0.92%. The sequencing sample was made of central memory CD4+ T cells from blood. These receptors all stem from a human donor in good health. Each CDR3 is given with its conserved first and last residue. The order of the fields is clone size, J gene, D gene, V gene, CDR3 DNA, CDR3 protein. D genes are given only for firm matches. A clone size is listed for some rows: how often the clone was seen (once, few, many), or a class if it is expanded.

>few|TRBJ2-1|.|TRBV9
TGTGCCAGCAGCGTAGAAGCGGGTAAAAACAATGAGCAGTTCTTC
CASSVEAGKNNEQFF
>.|TRBJ1-5|.|TRBV6-2/TRBV6-3
TGTGCCAGCAGTTACATAAAGAGGAATCAGCCCCAGCATTTT
CASSYIKRNQPQHF
>few|TRBJ2-1|.|TRBV28
TGTGCCAGCACTATACGGCACCTCTCCAATGAGCAGTTCTTC
CASTIRHLSNEQFF
>.|TRBJ2-7|TRBD1|TRBV10-1
TGCCCGAAGGCTGGACAGGGGGCCCACGAGCAGTACTTC
CPKAGQGAHEQYF
>.|TRBJ1-2|.|TRBV6-2/TRBV6-3
TGTGCCAGCAGTTGGACGGACTATGGCTACACCTTC
CASSWTDYGYTF
>.|TRBJ1-1|.|TRBV6-5
TGTGCCAGCAGTTACTCCGGACAGCTGAGCACTGAAGCTTTCTTT
CASSYSGQLSTEAFF
>few|TRBJ2-1|TRBD2|TRBV20-1
TGCAGTGCTAGAGATGTCCTTGGGACTAGCGGGAGATCCAAGACCTACAATGAGCAGTTCTTC
CSARDVLGTSGRSKTYNEQFF
>few|TRBJ2-1|TRBD2|TRBV20-1
TGCAGTGCTACCATTTCGCTAGCGGGTCGTATTAACAATGAGCAGTTCTTC
CSATISLAGRINNEQFF
>.|TRBJ2-4|.|TRBV7-2
TGTGCCAGCAGCTTAGTCAGGGTCGAAAACATTCAGTACTTC
CASSLVRVENIQYF
>many|TRBJ2-2|TRBD2|TRBV7-8
TGTGCCAGCAGCCTACAGACTAGCGGGACGAACACCGGGGAGCTGTTTTTT
CASSLQTSGTNTGELFF
>.|TRBJ1-1|TRBD1|TRBV19
TGTGCCAGTAGTTCAAACTCAGGGGGCCGGACTGAAGCTTTCTTT
CASSSNSGGRTEAFF
>few|TRBJ2-5|TRBD2|TRBV15
TGTGCCACCAGCCATAGCGGGAGGGACCAAGAGACCCAGTACTTC
CATSHSGRDQETQYF
>few|TRBJ1-2|.|TRBV5-1
TGCGCCAGCAGCTTGGGGGAGCCCTATGGCTACACCTTC
CASSLGEPYGYTF
>few|TRBJ2-1|.|TRBV5-4
TGTGCCAGCAGCTTGTTGGGGGGCGGCAACAATGAGCAGTTCTTC
CASSLLGGGNNEQFF
>.|TRBJ2-7|.|TRBV5-1
TGCGCCAGCAGCCCCGGGAGCTCCTACGAGCAGTACTTC
CASSPGSSYEQYF
>.|TRBJ2-4|.|TRBV7-8
TGTGCCAGCAGCTTAGCGGGCGGCCTAGCCAAAAACATTCAGTACTTC
CASSLAGGLAKNIQYF
>few|TRBJ2-2|.|TRBV12-3/TRBV12-4
TGTGCCAGCAACACACGAGAAATCCTCGGGGAGCTGTTTTTT
CASNTREILGELFF
>.|TRBJ2-7|TRBD2|TRBV3-1
TGTGCCAGCAGCCAATGGACTAGTTCCTACGAGCAGTACTTC
CASSQWTSSYEQYF
>.|TRBJ2-7|TRBD1|TRBV2
TGTGCCTCCCAAAGGACAGGGGGCAGATACGAGCAGTACTTC
CASQRTGGRYEQYF
>few|TRBJ1-5|TRBD1|TRBV7-8
TGTGCCAGCAGCTCAGGACAGGGGTATCAGCCCCAGCATTTT
CASSSGQGYQPQHF
>.|TRBJ2-1|TRBD2|TRBV20-1
TGCAGTGCAAAAACACTAGCGGGAGTGGCTGAGCAGTTCTTC
CSAKTLAGVAEQFF
>few|TRBJ2-3|.|TRBV20-1
TGCAGTGCTGTTAACACCGCAGATACGCAGTATTTT
CSAVNTADTQYF
>few|TRBJ2-5|TRBD2|TRBV7-9
TGTGCCAGCAGCTTCATAGCGGGAGCAGAGACCCAGTACTTC
CASSFIAGAETQYF
>.|TRBJ2-1|.|TRBV7-2
TGTGCCAGCAGCTTAGGGCACCCAGGGAAGAATGAGCAGTTCTTC
CASSLGHPGKNEQFF
>many|TRBJ2-3|TRBD2|TRBV12-3/TRBV12-4
TGTGCCAGCACCGTTAGCGGGACTAGCACAGATACGCAGTATTTT
CASTVSGTSTDTQYF
>.|TRBJ1-4|.|TRBV27
TGTGCCAGCCGAAATATGGGGCAGGCAACTAATGAAAAACTGTTTTTT
CASRNMGQATNEKLFF
>.|TRBJ2-7|TRBD1|TRBV7-8
TGTGCCAGCAGCTTAGTAAACAGGGGGGACTACGAGCAGTACTTC
CASSLVNRGDYEQYF
>few|TRBJ2-3|.|TRBV6-6
TGTGCCAGCAGACAGGACCCAGGGACAGATACGCAGTATTTT
CASRQDPGTDTQYF
>few|TRBJ1-5|TRBD1|TRBV2
TGTGCCACCAGAACGACAGGGGTCAATCAGCCCCAGCATTTT
CATRTTGVNQPQHF
>.|TRBJ1-4|.|TRBV7-6
TGTGCCAGCAGCTTACGCCAGCGAGAAAAACTGTTTTTT
CASSLRQREKLFF
>many|TRBJ2-7|.|TRBV12-3/TRBV12-4
TGTGCCAGCAGTTCCATCTACGAGCAGTACTTC
CASSSIYEQYF
>few|TRBJ1-4|.|TRBV3-1
TGTGCCAGCAGCCGTATGGACAGTGGAAGGGTAAAACTGTTTTTT
CASSRMDSGRVKLFF
>.|TRBJ2-1|TRBD2|TRBV6-6
TGTGCCAGCAGTCCGGGGACTAGCGGATGGAGCTCCTACAATGAGCAGTTCTTC
CASSPGTSGWSSYNEQFF
>.|TRBJ1-5|.|TRBV7-2
TGTGCCAGCAGCTTAGCGTGGGCCAGGAGCAATCAGCCCCAGCATTTT
CASSLAWARSNQPQHF
>.|TRBJ1-1|.|TRBV7-3
TGTGCCAGCAGCTTACACGTGAACACTGAAGCTTTCTTT
CASSLHVNTEAFF
>few|TRBJ1-1|.|TRBV7-9
TGTGCCAGCAGCTGGCAGGGAGGGGGGAACACTGAAGCTTTCTTT
CASSWQGGGNTEAFF
>.|TRBJ1-2|.|TRBV28
TGTGCCAGCAGTCCCGGACAGTCTTCTAACTATGGCTACACCTTC
CASSPGQSSNYGYTF